This T cell receptor (beta chain) was sequenced for a study of T cells in Graves' hyperthyroidism and ophthalmopathy. This clonotype has a count of ten or more. From germline, CDR1 is KGHSH and CDR2 LQKENI. V was pared by 6 bases and J by 6 bases, with 15 bases of the junction left unmatched. The CDR3 is 17 residues long. Researchers amplified the TCR beta CDR3 regions from RNA transcripts. Primed by the HTBI set, a first-round RT-PCR was run on the TCR CDR3. Each CDR3 protein gets one entry after TCRdb re-called the multiplex PCR reads with MiXCR. The sample consists of about 300,000 distinct CDR3 sequences, roughly 18% of them appearing once.

This chain uses TRBV18 with TRBJ2-3, with 10 bases matching TRBD2. The specimen sequenced was blood. This receptor was obtained from a man over 45 with Graves' ophthalmopathy. The CDR3: CASSFKAGGPMMDTQYF. CDR3 bases: TGTGCCAGCTCGTTCAAAGCGGGAGGGCCTATGATGGATACGCAGTATTTT. The full variable domain, its missing parts supplied by reference TRBV18 and TRBJ2-3, is NAGVMQNPRHLVRRRGQEARLRCSPMKGHSHVYWYRQLPEEGLKFMVYLQKENIIDESGMPKERFSAEFPKEGPSILRIQQVVRGDSAAYFCASSFKAGGPMMDTQYFGPGTRLTVL.